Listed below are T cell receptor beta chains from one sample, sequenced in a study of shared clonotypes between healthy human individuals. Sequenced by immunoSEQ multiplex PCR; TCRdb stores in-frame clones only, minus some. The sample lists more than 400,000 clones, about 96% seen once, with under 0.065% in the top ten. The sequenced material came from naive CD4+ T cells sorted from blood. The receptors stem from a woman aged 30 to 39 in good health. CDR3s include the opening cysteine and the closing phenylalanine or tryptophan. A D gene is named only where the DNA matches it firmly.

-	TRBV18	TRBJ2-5	CASSPSGGSQETQYF	TGTGCCAGCTCACCCTCCGGGGGCAGCCAAGAGACCCAGTACTTC
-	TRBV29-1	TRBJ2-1	CSVDEVEQFF	TGCAGCGTCGACGAGGTTGAGCAGTTCTTC
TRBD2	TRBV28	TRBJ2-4	CASSLAGGIEYF	TGTGCCAGCAGTTTAGCCGGGGGGATCGAGTACTTC
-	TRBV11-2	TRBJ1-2	CASSLVGGFNYGYTF	TGTGCCAGCAGCTTAGTGGGGGGCTTTAACTATGGCTACACCTTC
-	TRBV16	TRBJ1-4	CASSPSREKLFF	TGTGCCAGCAGCCCCTCAAGAGAAAAACTGTTTTTT
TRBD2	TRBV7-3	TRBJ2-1	CASSLTSGTYNEQFF	TGTGCCAGCAGCCTTACTAGCGGGACCTACAATGAGCAGTTCTTC
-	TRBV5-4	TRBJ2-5	CASSHRDQETQYF	TGTGCCAGCAGCCACAGGGATCAAGAGACCCAGTACTTC
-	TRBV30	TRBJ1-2	CACPAASGYGYTF	TGTGCCTGTCCTGCGGCGTCGGGGTATGGCTACACCTTC
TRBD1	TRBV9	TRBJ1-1	CASSPPAGGAYTEAFF	TGTGCCAGCAGCCCTCCCGCAGGGGGGGCGTACACTGAAGCTTTCTTT
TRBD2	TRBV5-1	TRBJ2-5	CASHLAGAPLQETQYF	TGCGCCAGCCACTTAGCGGGAGCCCCCCTACAAGAGACCCAGTACTTC
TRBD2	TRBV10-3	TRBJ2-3	CAISLAADTQYF	TGTGCCATCAGCCTAGCGGCCGATACGCAGTATTTT
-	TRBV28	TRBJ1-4	CASSKNRRNEKLFF	TGTGCCAGCAGTAAAAACAGGCGGAATGAAAAACTGTTTTTT
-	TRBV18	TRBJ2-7	CASSKVLPGTSTEGLYEQYF	TGTGCCAGCTCGAAAGTACTCCCGGGGACATCTACCGAAGGGCTCTACGAGCAGTACTTC
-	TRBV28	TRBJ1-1	CASSSPSERLNTEAFF	TGTGCCAGCAGTTCCCCCTCAGAAAGGTTGAACACTGAAGCTTTCTTT
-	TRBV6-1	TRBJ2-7	CASSFQDSSYEQYF	TGTGCCAGCAGCTTTCAGGACAGTTCCTACGAGCAGTACTTC
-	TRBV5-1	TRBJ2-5	CASSLGRDAETQYF	TGCGCCAGCAGCTTGGGGCGGGACGCGGAGACCCAGTACTTC
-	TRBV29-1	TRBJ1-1	CSVRGRMNTEAFF	TGCAGCGTCCGCGGCAGGATGAACACTGAAGCTTTCTTT
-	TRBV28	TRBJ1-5	CASSAMRAINQPQHF	TGTGCCAGCAGTGCGATGAGAGCGATCAATCAGCCCCAGCATTTT
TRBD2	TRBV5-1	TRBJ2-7	CASSQGLAYEQYF	TGCGCCAGCAGCCAAGGACTAGCGTACGAGCAGTACTTC
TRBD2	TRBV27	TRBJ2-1	CATALAGSYNEQFF	TGTGCCACCGCATTAGCGGGTTCCTACAATGAGCAGTTCTTC